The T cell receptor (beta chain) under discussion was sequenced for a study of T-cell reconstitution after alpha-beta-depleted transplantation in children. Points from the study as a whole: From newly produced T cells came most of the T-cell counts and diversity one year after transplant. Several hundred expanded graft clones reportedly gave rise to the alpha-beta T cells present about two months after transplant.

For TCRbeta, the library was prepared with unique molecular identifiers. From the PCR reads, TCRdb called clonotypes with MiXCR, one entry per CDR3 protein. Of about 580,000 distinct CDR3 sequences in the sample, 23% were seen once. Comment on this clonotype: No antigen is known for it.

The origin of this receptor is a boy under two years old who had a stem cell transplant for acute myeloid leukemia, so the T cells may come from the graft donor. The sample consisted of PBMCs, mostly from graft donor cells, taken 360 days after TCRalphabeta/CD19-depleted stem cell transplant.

CDR3 nucleotide sequence: TGTGCCAGCAGCCAAGGTGGAGGGGTAGTCATCGACACCATATATTTT. The encoded protein is CASSQGGGVVIDTIYF. This chain joins TRBV14 and TRBJ1-3, with a weak D call TRBD1 (5 bases). The CDR3 has 16 residues. The V gene's germline CDR1 is SGHDN and CDR2 FVKESK. Trimming took 1 base from V and 8 from J, leaving 18 bases between them.